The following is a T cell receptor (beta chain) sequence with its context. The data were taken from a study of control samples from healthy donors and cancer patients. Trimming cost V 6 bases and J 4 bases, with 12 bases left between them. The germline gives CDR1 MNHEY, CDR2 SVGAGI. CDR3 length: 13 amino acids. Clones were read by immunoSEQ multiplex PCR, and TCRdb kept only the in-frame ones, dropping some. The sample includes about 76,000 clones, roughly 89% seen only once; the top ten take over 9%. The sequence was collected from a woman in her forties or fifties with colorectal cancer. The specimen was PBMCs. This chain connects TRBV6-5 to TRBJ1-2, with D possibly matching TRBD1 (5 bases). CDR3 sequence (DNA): TGTGCCAGCAGCCGCGATAGGGGCTATGGCTACACCTTC. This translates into CASSRDRGYGYTF.